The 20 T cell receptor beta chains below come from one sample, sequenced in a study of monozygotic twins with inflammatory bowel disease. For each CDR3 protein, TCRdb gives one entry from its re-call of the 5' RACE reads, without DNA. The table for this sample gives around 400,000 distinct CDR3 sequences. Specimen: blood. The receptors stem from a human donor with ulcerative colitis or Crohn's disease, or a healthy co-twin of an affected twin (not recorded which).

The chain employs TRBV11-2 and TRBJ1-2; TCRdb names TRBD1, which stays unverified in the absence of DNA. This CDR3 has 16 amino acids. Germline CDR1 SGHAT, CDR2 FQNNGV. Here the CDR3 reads CASSLDWTGGDYGYTF.

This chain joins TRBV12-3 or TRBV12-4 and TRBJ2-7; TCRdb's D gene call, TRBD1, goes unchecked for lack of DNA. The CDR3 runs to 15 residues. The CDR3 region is CASTPHGTGTYEQYF.

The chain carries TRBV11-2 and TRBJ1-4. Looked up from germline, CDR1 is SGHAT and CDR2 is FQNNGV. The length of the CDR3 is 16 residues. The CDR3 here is CASSLVKAATNEKLFF.

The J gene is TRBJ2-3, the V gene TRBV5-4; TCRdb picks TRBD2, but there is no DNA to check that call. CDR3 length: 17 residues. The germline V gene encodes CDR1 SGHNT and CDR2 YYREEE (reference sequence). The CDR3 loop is CASSPGTSGRTTDTQYF.

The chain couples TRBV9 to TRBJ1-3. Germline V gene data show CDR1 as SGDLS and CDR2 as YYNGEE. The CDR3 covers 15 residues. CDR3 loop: CASSEEGLSGNTIYF.

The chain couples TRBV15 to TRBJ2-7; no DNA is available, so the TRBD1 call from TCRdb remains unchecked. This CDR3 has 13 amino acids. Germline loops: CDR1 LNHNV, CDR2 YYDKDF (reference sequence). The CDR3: CATSRDLGREQYF.

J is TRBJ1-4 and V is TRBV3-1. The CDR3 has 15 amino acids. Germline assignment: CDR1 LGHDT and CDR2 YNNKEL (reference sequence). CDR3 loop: CASSQDLGPIEKLFF.

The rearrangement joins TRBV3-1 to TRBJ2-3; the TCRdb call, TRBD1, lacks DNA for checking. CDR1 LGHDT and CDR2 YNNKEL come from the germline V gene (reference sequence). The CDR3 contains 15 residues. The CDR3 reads CASSPLGVGTDTQYF.

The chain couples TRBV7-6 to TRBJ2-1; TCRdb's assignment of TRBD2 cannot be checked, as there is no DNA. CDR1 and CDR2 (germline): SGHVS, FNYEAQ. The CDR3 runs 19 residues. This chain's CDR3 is CASSFLAEEDPLEYNEQFF. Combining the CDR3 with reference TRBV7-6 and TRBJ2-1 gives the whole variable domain GAGVSQSPRYKVTKRGQDVALRCDPISGHVSLYWYRQALGQGPEFLTYFNYEAQQDKSGLPNDRFSAERPEGSISTLTIQRTEQRDSAMYRCASSFLAEEDPLEYNEQFFGPGTRLTVL.

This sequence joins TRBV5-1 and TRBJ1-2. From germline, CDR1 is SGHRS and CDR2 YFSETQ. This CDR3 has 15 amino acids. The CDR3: CASSLEAASNYGYTF.

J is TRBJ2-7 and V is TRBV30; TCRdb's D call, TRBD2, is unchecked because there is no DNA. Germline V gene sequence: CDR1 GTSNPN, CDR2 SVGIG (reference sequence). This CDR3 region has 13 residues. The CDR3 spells CAGQRGGTYEQYF.

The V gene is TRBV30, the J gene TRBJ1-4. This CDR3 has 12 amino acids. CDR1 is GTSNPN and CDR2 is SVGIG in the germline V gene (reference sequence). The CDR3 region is CAWSVDGEKLFF.

CDR3 protein: CASSLDGAGNTEAFF. V gene TRBV7-2 combines with J gene TRBJ1-1; lacking DNA, the TRBD1 call made by TCRdb goes unchecked. Germline V gives CDR1 SGHTA, CDR2 FQGNSA. The CDR3 contains 15 residues. The full variable domain, completed using reference TRBV7-2 and TRBJ1-1, is GAGVSQSPSNKVTEKGKDVELRCDPISGHTALYWYRQSLGQGLEFLIYFQGNSAPDKSGLPSDRFSAERTGGSVSTLTIQRTQQEDSAVYLCASSLDGAGNTEAFFGQGTRLTVV.

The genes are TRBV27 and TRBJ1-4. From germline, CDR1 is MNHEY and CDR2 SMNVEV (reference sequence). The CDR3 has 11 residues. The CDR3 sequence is CASKKREKLFF.

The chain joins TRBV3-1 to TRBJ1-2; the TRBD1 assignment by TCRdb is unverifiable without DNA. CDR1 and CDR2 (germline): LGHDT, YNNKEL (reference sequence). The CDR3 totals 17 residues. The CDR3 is CASSQDGRLRDVYGYTF. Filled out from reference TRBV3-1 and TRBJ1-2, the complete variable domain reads DTAVSQTPKYLVTQMGNDKSIKCEQNLGHDTMYWYKQDSKKFLKIMFSYNNKELIINETVPNRFSPKSPDKAHLNLHINSLELGDSAVYFCASSQDGRLRDVYGYTFGSGTRLTVV.

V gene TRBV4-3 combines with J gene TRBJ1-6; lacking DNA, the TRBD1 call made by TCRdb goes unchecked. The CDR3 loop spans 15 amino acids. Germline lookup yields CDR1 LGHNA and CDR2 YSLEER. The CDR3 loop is CASSQDGGGRSPLHF.

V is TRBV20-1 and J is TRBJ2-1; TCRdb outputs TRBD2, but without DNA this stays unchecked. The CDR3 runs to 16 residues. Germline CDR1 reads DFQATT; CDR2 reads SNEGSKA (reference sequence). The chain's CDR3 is CSATGTSGRARNEQFF.

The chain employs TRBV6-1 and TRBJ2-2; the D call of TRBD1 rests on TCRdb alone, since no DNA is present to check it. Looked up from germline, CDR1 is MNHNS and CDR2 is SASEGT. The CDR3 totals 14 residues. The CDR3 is CASLITGRTGELFF.

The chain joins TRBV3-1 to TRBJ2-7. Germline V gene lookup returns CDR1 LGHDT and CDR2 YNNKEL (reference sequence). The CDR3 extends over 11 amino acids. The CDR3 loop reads CASSLNSEQYF.

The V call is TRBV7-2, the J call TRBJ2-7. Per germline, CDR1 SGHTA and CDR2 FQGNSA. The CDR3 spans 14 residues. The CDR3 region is CASSLRQLGYEQYF.